The TCR beta chain under discussion was sequenced for a study of OX40 agonist ivuxolimab in advanced cancers. Trimming removed 5 bases at V and 3 bases at J, with 11 bases between. The CDR3 has 14 residues. The germline V gene encodes CDR1 SGHRS and CDR2 YFSETQ. Produced via immunoSEQ multiplex PCR; TCRdb's table is partial and in-frame only. The data contain around 63,000 clones, around 89% of them singletons. The chain joins TRBV5-1 to TRBJ2-2; D is possibly TRBD2 (6 bases). The source of this sequence is an adult with an advanced solid tumor such as melanoma, head and neck, liver or kidney cancer. The input for sequencing was CD4+ or CD8+ T cells sorted from blood, taken in a trial of the OX40 agonist ivuxolimab. CDR3 sequence reads: CASRPGSDTGELFF. CDR3 nucleotide sequence: TGCGCCAGCAGGCCCGGGAGCGACACCGGGGAGCTGTTTTTT.